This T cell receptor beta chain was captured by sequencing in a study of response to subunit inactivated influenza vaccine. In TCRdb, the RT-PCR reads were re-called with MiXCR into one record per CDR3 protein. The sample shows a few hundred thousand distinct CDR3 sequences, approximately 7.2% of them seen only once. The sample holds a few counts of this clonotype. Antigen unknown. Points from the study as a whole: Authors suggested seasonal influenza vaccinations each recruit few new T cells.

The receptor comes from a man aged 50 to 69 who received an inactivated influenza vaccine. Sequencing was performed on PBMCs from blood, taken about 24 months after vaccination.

The CDR3 DNA reads TGCAGCGTTGTTGGGGACAATGAGCAGTTCTTC. This codes for CSVVGDNEQFF. The chain joins TRBV29-1 to TRBJ2-1; D call uncertain. CDR1 is SQVTM, CDR2 ANQGSEA, per germline. With 4 bases removed from V and 5 bases from J, the gap between germline ends came to 6 bases. This CDR3 spans 11 amino acids.